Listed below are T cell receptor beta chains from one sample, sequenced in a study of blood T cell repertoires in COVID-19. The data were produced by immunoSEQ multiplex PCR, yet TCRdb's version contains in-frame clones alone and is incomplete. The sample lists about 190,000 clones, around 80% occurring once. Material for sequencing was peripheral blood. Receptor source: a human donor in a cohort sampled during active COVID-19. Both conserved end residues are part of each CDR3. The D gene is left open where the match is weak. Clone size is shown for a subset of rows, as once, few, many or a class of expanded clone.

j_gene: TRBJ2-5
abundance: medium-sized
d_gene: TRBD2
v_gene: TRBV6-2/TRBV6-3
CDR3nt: TGTGCCAGCAGTTACCAGACTCCGGGGGGAGAGACCCAGTACTTC
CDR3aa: CASSYQTPGGETQYF

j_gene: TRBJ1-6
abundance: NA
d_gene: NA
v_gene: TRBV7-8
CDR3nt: TGTGCCAGCAGCTTTAATATTTCACCCCTCCACTTT
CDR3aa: CASSFNISPLHF

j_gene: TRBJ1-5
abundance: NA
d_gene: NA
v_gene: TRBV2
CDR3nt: TGTGCCAGCACAGTAATAGAGGGAAAGCCCCAGCATTTT
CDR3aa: CASTVIEGKPQHF

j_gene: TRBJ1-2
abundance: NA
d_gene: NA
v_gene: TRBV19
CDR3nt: TGTGCCAGTAGCATTACAGTGGTTTCTGGCTACACCTTC
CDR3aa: CASSITVVSGYTF

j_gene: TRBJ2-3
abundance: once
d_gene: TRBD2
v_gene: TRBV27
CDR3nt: TGTGCCAGCAGTTTATTGGGGGGGATCCCAGATACGCAGTATTTT
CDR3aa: CASSLLGGIPDTQYF

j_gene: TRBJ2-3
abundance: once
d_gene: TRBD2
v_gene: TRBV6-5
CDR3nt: TGTGCCAGCAGTTACTCGGGGGGGGATACGCAGTATTTT
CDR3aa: CASSYSGGDTQYF

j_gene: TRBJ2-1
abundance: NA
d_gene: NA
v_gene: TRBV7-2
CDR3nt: TGTGCCAGCAGCTTACGACGCATGGGAGCCTCCTACAATGAGCAGTTCTTC
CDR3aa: CASSLRRMGASYNEQFF

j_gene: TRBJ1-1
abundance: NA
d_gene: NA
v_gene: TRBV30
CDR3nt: TGTGCCTGGAGTCAACAAATGAACACTGAAGCTTTCTTT
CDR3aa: CAWSQQMNTEAFF

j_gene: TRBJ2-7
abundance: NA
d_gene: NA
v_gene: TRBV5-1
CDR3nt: TGCGCCAGCCGGGGGAGGTTAGGCTCCTACGAGCAGTACTTC
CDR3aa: CASRGRLGSYEQYF

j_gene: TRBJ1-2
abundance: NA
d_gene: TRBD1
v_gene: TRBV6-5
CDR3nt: TGTGCCAGCAGTTACGACAGGGATAACTATGGCTACACCTTC
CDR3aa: CASSYDRDNYGYTF

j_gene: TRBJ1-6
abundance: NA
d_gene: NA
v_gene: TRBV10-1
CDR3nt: TGCGCCAGCAGTGTGACAGGTTTCGGTTCACCCCTCCACTTT
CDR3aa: CASSVTGFGSPLHF

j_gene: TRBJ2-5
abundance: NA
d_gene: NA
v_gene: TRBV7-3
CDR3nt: TGTGCCAGCAGCTTAATGGGGGCACAGACCCAGTACTTC
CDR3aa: CASSLMGAQTQYF

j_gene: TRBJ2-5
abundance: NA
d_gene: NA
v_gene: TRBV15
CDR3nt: TGTGCCACCAGCAGAGATGGGCTACTGAAGACCCAGTACTTC
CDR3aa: CATSRDGLLKTQYF

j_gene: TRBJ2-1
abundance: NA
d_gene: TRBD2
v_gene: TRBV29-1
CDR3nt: TGCAGCGTTGAGGGACTAGCGGGGCGTGTTGAGCAGTTCTTC
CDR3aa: CSVEGLAGRVEQFF

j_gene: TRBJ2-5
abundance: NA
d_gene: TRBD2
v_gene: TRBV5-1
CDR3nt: TGCGCCAGCAGCTCGGAACTAGCGAGAGGACAAGAGACCCAGTACTTC
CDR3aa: CASSSELARGQETQYF

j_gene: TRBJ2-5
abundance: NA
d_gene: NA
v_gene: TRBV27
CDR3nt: TGTGCCAGCAGTCAAAGCCGCGGCCAAGAGACCCAGTACTTC
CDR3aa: CASSQSRGQETQYF

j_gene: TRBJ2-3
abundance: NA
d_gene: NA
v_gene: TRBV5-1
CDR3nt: TGCGCCAGCAGCCGATACTCAGGGGATACGCAGTATTTT
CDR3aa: CASSRYSGDTQYF

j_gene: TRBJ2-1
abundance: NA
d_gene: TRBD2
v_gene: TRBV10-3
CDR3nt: TGTGCCATCAGCAAGACTTGGACTAGCGGGGGCTATGAGCAGTTCTTC
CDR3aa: CAISKTWTSGGYEQFF

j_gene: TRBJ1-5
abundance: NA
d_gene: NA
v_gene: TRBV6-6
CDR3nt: TGTGCCAGCAGCCTCACAAACCAGCCCCAGCATTTT
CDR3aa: CASSLTNQPQHF

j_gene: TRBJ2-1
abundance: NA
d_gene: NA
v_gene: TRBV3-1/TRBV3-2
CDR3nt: TGTGCCAGCAGCAGAACTAGCATCAATGAGCAGTTCTTC
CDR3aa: CASSRTSINEQFF

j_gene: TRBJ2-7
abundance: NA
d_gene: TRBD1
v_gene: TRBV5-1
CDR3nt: TGCGCCAGCAAAAGGACAGGGGGCTTCTACGAGCAGTACTTC
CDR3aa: CASKRTGGFYEQYF

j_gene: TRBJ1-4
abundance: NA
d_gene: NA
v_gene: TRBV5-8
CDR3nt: TGTGCCAGCAGCTTGGTGATGGGGCTCGAAAAACTGTTTTTT
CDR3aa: CASSLVMGLEKLFF

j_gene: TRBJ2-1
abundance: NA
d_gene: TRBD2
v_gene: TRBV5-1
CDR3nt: TGCGCCAGCAGCTTGATGGGACTAGGGAACAATGAGCAGTTCTTC
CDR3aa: CASSLMGLGNNEQFF

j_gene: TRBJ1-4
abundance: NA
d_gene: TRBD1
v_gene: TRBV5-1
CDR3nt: TGCGCCAGCAGCTTGGCCCCACAGCGCGGAACAGGGGCATGGGAAAAACTGTTTTTT
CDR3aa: CASSLAPQRGTGAWEKLFF

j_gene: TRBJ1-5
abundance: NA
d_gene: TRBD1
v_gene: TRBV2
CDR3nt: TGTGCCAGCAGCCCAGGGGGCCCAGGGGGAAATCAGCCCCAGCATTTT
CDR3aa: CASSPGGPGGNQPQHF

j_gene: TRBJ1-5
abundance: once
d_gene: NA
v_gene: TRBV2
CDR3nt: TGTGCCAGCAGACAGGGACGGCAGGGGCAGCCCCAGCATTTT
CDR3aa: CASRQGRQGQPQHF

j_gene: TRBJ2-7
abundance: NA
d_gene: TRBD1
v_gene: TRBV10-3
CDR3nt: TGTGCCATCAACAGACAGGGTGGCTACGAGCAGTACTTC
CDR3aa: CAINRQGGYEQYF

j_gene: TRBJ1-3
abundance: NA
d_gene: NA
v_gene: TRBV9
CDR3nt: TGTGCCAGCAGCGTAGGTAACCGGAGACTGACGGGAAACACCATATATTTT
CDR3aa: CASSVGNRRLTGNTIYF

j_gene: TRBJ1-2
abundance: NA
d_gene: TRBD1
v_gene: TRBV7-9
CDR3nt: TGTGCCAGCAGCTCCAGAGCAGGGGGACCCAGCGCCGGCTACACCTTC
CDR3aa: CASSSRAGGPSAGYTF